Following are 29 T cell receptor beta chains from one sample sequenced in a study of shared clonotypes between healthy human individuals. The protocol was immunoSEQ multiplex PCR, while the TCRdb copy is restricted to in-frame clones and leaves out a portion. The sample contains about 2.3 million clones, roughly 93% of which appear only once. Input material: naive CD4+ T cells from PBMCs. Regarding subset: CD45RA+ positively selected. The receptors were gathered from a young man in good health. Some clones in this sample may be carry-over from other donors' samples.

J is TRBJ2-7 and V is TRBV30; the D gene is possibly TRBD2 (5 bases). The CDR3 sequence is 12 residues long. The ends were cut back, 7 bases at V and 0 bases at J, with 10 bases in the middle. Germline values: CDR1 GTSNPN, CDR2 SVGIG (reference sequence). The CDR3 DNA reads as TGTGCCTTTCGGGGAATCTCCTACGAGCAGTACTTC. Amino acid sequence: CAFRGISYEQYF.

The rearrangement joins TRBV30 to TRBJ1-5; D ambiguous. The CDR3 length is 14 residues. Trimming removed 4 bases from V and 3 bases from J, with 13 bases in between. The germline CDR1 and CDR2 sequences are GTSNPN and SVGIG (reference sequence). CDR3 sequence reads: CAWNSQVDNQPQHF. CDR3 nucleotides: TGTGCCTGGAATAGTCAGGTAGACAATCAGCCCCAGCATTTT.

This clone occurred once. The V gene is TRBV28, the J gene TRBJ2-2, with D perhaps TRBD2 (5 bases). The V gene lost 6 bases and the J gene lost 7 bases, with 18 bases spanning the gap. The germline gives CDR1 MDHEN, CDR2 SYDVKM. The CDR3 is 15 residues long. The DNA of the CDR3 is TGTGCCAGCAGCCTCTACGGGGAGAGGGACGGGGAGCTGTTTTTT. Protein: CASSLYGERDGELFF.

In this sample, this clone turned up once. The chain combines TRBV28 with TRBJ2-7, with TRBD2 as a possible D gene (6 bases). This CDR3 has 13 amino acids. Germline values: CDR1 MDHEN, CDR2 SYDVKM. V lost 7 bases, J lost 7 bases, and 17 bases lay in between. In nucleotides, the CDR3 is TGTGCCAGCATCTCGGGCCGGGAGTCTGAGCAGTACTTC. Amino acid sequence: CASISGRESEQYF.

The chain employs TRBV19 and TRBJ2-1, with 9 bases fitting TRBD2. The length of the CDR3 is 18 residues. After removal of 1 base from V and 4 bases from J, the junction contained 11 bases not matched to a gene. CDR1 LNHDA and CDR2 SQIVND come from the germline V gene (reference sequence). The CDR3 nucleotides read TGTGCCAGTAGTATAGTAGGGTTCGCACTAGCGGGTTACAATGAGCAGTTCTTC. Translation gives CASSIVGFALAGYNEQFF.

V is TRBV5-6 and J is TRBJ2-3; D perhaps matches TRBD2 (6 bases). This CDR3 region has 15 residues. Trimming stripped 5 bases from V and 0 bases from J, with 13 bases between. CDR1 SGHDT and CDR2 YYEEEE come from the germline V gene. The CDR3 is CASRPLANSTDTQYF. CDR3 nucleotide sequence: TGTGCCAGCAGGCCGCTAGCGAATAGCACAGATACGCAGTATTTT.

This chain links TRBV14 with TRBJ2-5, with 8 bases that match TRBD2. The CDR3 spans 18 residues. Germline V gives CDR1 SGHDN, CDR2 FVKESK. The J segment lost 5 bases and the V segment lost 0 bases, leaving 14 bases of the junction unmatched. The CDR3 reads CASSQDRGVAGLGETQYF. The CDR3 DNA follows: TGTGCCAGCAGCCAAGATCGAGGAGTAGCGGGACTAGGGGAGACCCAGTACTTC.

V gene TRBV27 combines with J gene TRBJ2-7; the match to TRBD2 covers 15 bases. V shed 0 bases, J shed 3 bases, and the junction held 6 bases outside the gene matches. CDR1 is MNHEY, CDR2 SMNVEV, per germline (reference sequence). This CDR3 has 18 amino acids. As DNA, the CDR3 is TGTGCCAGCAGTTTATCCGGGACTAGCGGGAGGCCACTCTACGAGCAGTACTTC. As protein: CASSLSGTSGRPLYEQYF.

The V and J genes are TRBV9 and TRBJ1-2; maybe TRBD1 (6 bases). Germline loops: CDR1 SGDLS, CDR2 YYNGEE. The CDR3 consists of 14 residues. Trimming stripped 4 bases from V and 4 bases from J, with 14 bases between. CDR3 protein: CASSSRTESYGYTF. Here the CDR3 DNA reads TGTGCCAGCAGCTCCCGGACAGAAAGCTATGGCTACACCTTC.

The rearrangement uses TRBV5-1 and TRBJ2-1; TRBD2 agrees at 14 bases. CDR1 and CDR2 from the germline V gene are SGHRS and YFSETQ. CDR3 length: 16 amino acids. The trim removed 2 bases at V and 9 bases at J, leaving 7 bases unmatched. The CDR3 nucleotides are TGCGCCAGCAGCTTCGGACTAGCGGGAGGATGGGGTGAGCAGTTCTTC. The encoded protein is CASSFGLAGGWGEQFF.

The chain recombines TRBV28 with TRBJ1-2; 7 bases line up with TRBD1. This CDR3 contains 12 residues. The trim removed 5 bases at V and 5 bases at J, leaving 2 bases unmatched. The germline CDR1 and CDR2 sequences are MDHEN and SYDVKM. The CDR3 coding sequence is TGTGCCAGCAGTGGGGGACAGTATGGCTACACCTTC. As protein: CASSGGQYGYTF.

To note about this clone: This sample also contains other DNA sequences that code for the same CDR3. This chain uses TRBV7-8 with TRBJ2-2; D uncertain. The CDR3 consists of 12 residues. The V gene lost 2 bases and the J gene lost 5 bases, with 3 bases spanning the gap. Germline-derived CDR1 and CDR2 are SGHVS and FQNEAQ. CDR3 coding DNA: TGTGCCAGCAGCTTATCGACCGGGGAGCTGTTTTTT. It codes for CASSLSTGELFF.

The gene calls are TRBV7-6 and TRBJ1-3; D gene uncertain. The germline V and J ends were trimmed by 1 base and 3 bases, with 10 bases remaining between them. The CDR3 is 15 residues long. CDR1 and CDR2 (germline): SGHVS, FNYEAQ. The CDR3 nucleotides read TGTGCCAGCAGCTTAGGGGCCCGTAATGGAAACACCATATATTTT. Protein product: CASSLGARNGNTIYF. Together with reference TRBV7-6 and TRBJ1-3, the CDR3 gives the full variable domain: GAGVSQSPRYKVTKRGQDVALRCDPISGHVSLYWYRQALGQGPEFLTYFNYEAQQDKSGLPNDRFSAERPEGSISTLTIQRTEQRDSAMYRCASSLGARNGNTIYFGEGSWLTVV.

The chain uses TRBV30 and TRBJ2-5; no clear D. CDR3 size: 11 residues. Trimming stripped 3 bases from V and 5 bases from J, with 7 bases between. The germline CDR1 and CDR2 sequences are GTSNPN and SVGIG (reference sequence). The CDR3 here is CAWRPFETQYF. Here the CDR3 DNA reads TGTGCCTGGAGGCCTTTCGAGACCCAGTACTTC.

The chain recombines TRBV9 with TRBJ2-1; TRBD2 aligns across 7 bases. Germline trimming cut 1 base from V and 6 bases from J; bases unmatched to any gene: 4. The CDR3 has 14 amino acids. The V gene's germline CDR1 is SGDLS and CDR2 YYNGEE. As DNA, the CDR3 is TGTGCCAGCAGCGTAATTGGCGGGAGCAATGAGCAGTTCTTC. Translating it yields CASSVIGGSNEQFF.

V and J are TRBV28 and TRBJ2-5, with D perhaps assigned TRBD1 or TRBD2 (5 bases each). The germline V gene has CDR1 MDHEN and CDR2 SYDVKM. This CDR3 is 15 amino acids long. Trimming removed 8 bases from V and 4 bases from J, with 20 bases in between. Written as DNA, the CDR3 is TGTGCCAGCGGACCTGGGGCCTTAGGAGGAGAGACCCAGTACTTC. Protein product: CASGPGALGGETQYF.

The V and J genes are TRBV7-8 and TRBJ1-2; D may be TRBD1 (6 bases). V was clipped by 1 base and J by 7 bases, with 16 bases between them. The CDR3 is 15 amino acids. The V gene's germline CDR1 is SGHVS and CDR2 FQNEAQ. CDR3 protein: CASSLEGGGLGGYTF. The CDR3, as DNA: TGTGCCAGCAGCTTAGAGGGGGGCGGCTTAGGTGGCTACACCTTC.

In the case of this clone: One junction end does not reproduce the germline sequence, and a read error may be involved. In the same sample, other DNA sequences code for this CDR3. The chain links TRBV9 to TRBJ2-1; 11 bases agree with TRBD2. The CDR3 sequence is 15 residues long. Germline CDR1 SGDLS, CDR2 YYNGEE. The CDR3, as DNA: TGTGCCAGCAGTGAGACTAGCGGGACCTATAATGAGCAGTTCTTC. This gives the protein CASSETSGTYNEQFF.

This chain joins TRBV5-1 and TRBJ1-5; D remains ambiguous. The CDR3 runs 13 residues. V dropped 4 bases and J dropped 6 bases, with 11 bases sitting between them. CDR1 and CDR2 (germline): SGHRS, YFSETQ. The CDR3 coding sequence is TGCGCCAGCAGCCCGTCAGTCGGTCAGCCCCAGCATTTT. Protein: CASSPSVGQPQHF.

The chain couples TRBV11-3 to TRBJ2-2; the D gene is possibly TRBD1 (7 bases). V was pared by 5 bases and J by 5 bases, with 15 bases between. The germline V gene encodes CDR1 SGHNT and CDR2 YENEEA. The CDR3 is 15 amino acids. The CDR3, as DNA: TGTGCCAGCAGCGCCGGGCAGGGGGGTACCGGGGAGCTGTTTTTT. This sequence encodes CASSAGQGGTGELFF.

The V call is TRBV27, the J call TRBJ2-2; 7 nucleotides agree with TRBD2. The V gene end was trimmed by 0 bases and the J gene end by 0 bases; junction bases not matched to a gene: 10. The germline CDR1 and CDR2 sequences are MNHEY and SMNVEV (reference sequence). The CDR3 length is 19 residues. CDR3: CASSLSLKRTRSNTGELFF. In nucleotides, the CDR3 is TGTGCCAGCAGTTTATCATTAAAGAGGACTAGATCGAACACCGGGGAGCTGTTTTTT.

CDR3 sequence reads: CASSYSVGQPQHF. The CDR3 DNA reads as TGTGCCAGCAGTTACTCGGTTGGCCAGCCCCAGCATTTT. The chain is built from TRBV6-6 and TRBJ1-5; D is unresolved. The CDR3 contains 13 residues. Germline CDR1 and CDR2: MNHNY and SVGAGI (reference sequence). V gave up 0 bases and J gave up 7 bases, with 7 bases separating them.

The V call is TRBV6-1, the J call TRBJ2-1; D gene uncertain. The CDR3 covers 12 residues. V dropped 5 bases and J dropped 7 bases, with 9 bases sitting between them. CDR1 is MNHNS and CDR2 is SASEGT in the germline V gene. In DNA, the CDR3 is TGTGCCAGCAGTCGGGTGGTGAATGAGCAGTTCTTC. This codes for CASSRVVNEQFF.

As to this clone: The same CDR3 also results from other DNA sequences found in this sample. This chain uses TRBV6-1 with TRBJ2-7, with 10 bases identical to TRBD2. The CDR3 contains 14 residues. The V gene end was trimmed by 6 bases and the J gene end by 6 bases; junction bases not matched to a gene: 8. CDR1 is MNHNS, CDR2 SASEGT, per germline. The CDR3: CASRRAGGPGEQYF. The CDR3 coding sequence is TGTGCCAGCAGGAGAGCGGGAGGGCCGGGCGAGCAGTACTTC.

The rearrangement links TRBV5-1 to TRBJ1-6; possible D gene TRBD1, 5 bases. The V gene lost 4 bases and the J gene lost 5 bases, with 13 bases spanning the gap. CDR3 length: 15 amino acids. Germline CDR1 SGHRS, CDR2 YFSETQ. CDR3 amino acids: CASSRAGSDNSPLHF. The CDR3 bases are TGCGCCAGCAGCCGCGCAGGGTCGGATAATTCACCCCTCCACTTT.

The chain joins TRBV9 to TRBJ1-2; TRBD1 matches 9 bases. This CDR3 is 15 amino acids long. The germline CDR1 and CDR2 sequences are SGDLS and YYNGEE. The V and J ends lost 4 bases and 1 base, in that order; junction bases with no gene match: 5. DNA for the CDR3: TGTGCCAGCAGCAAGACAGGGGGGCTTAACTATGGCTACACCTTC. Translating it yields CASSKTGGLNYGYTF.

V is TRBV10-3 and J is TRBJ2-3, with a weak D call TRBD2 (6 bases). V was pared by 4 bases and J by 8 bases, with 22 bases between. The CDR3 consists of 16 residues. Looked up from germline, CDR1 is ENHRY and CDR2 is SYGVKD. Here the CDR3 reads CAISGDSAGLLSTQYF. In nucleotides, the CDR3 is TGTGCCATCAGTGGGGACTCTGCGGGGCTCCTAAGTACGCAGTATTTT.

This clone has just one count. This chain joins TRBV28 and TRBJ2-1, with 8 bases fitting TRBD2. V lost 7 bases to trimming and J lost 4 bases; unmatched junction nucleotides: 6. This CDR3 contains 14 residues. Per germline, CDR1 MDHEN and CDR2 SYDVKM. CDR3 in DNA: TGTGCCAGCATGACGAAGCGGGGGTACAATGAGCAGTTCTTC. It translates to CASMTKRGYNEQFF.

This chain links TRBV18 with TRBJ1-1; 7 bases are shared with TRBD1. With 3 bases clipped from V and 5 bases from J, the junction kept 9 bases outside the gene matches. Germline V lookup: CDR1 KGHSH, CDR2 LQKENI. The CDR3 has 15 residues. The DNA for the CDR3 is TGTGCCAGCTCACCTGGACAGGAGCGGGGAACTGAAGCTTTCTTT. Translating it yields CASSPGQERGTEAFF.